The clone carrying this T cell receptor (beta chain) was counted a few times. Its antigen is still unknown. The data were taken from a study of cytomegalovirus exposure and HLA in healthy donors. Both 60 Vbeta primers and 13 Jbeta primers went into the PCR. The data were produced by immunoSEQ multiplex PCR, yet TCRdb's version contains in-frame clones alone and is incomplete. The repertoire includes under 200,000 clones, approximately 72% of them detected once, and around 2.5% sits in the top ten. Overall study findings and caveats: Presence/absence results assume similar sequencing depth per donor, which may not hold. Cytomegalovirus-associated status was assigned to about 170 TCR beta chains.

Germline V gives CDR1 MNHEY, CDR2 SVGAGI. CDR3 length equals 14 residues. Trimming took 4 bases from V and 6 from J, leaving 16 bases between them. Whereas donors were nominally healthy upon sampling, unrecorded immune exposures were probable. Sequenced input: PBMCs. J is TRBJ2-7 and V is TRBV6-5; tentative D call: TRBD2 (7 bases). The sequence came from a female donor in good health and CMV-seronegative. The CDR3 loop is CASSLTGGAAEQYF. DNA for the CDR3: TGTGCCAGCAGTTTAACTGGGGGGGCCGCCGAGCAGTACTTC.